This T cell receptor beta chain was documented in a study of regulatory T cells in long-lasting Graves disease (dated by TCRdb to the early 2020s). In terms of the full investigation: Antithyroid drugs had been taken for less than 3 months by newly diagnosed Graves' disease patients. Patients with persistent Graves' disease were compared with patients with newly diagnosed Graves' disease using TCR sequencing and RNA sequencing of peripheral blood. The study was registered as a clinical trial and conducted in China. A total of roughly 33 samples underwent TCR sequencing: some 13 from persistent and about 20 from newly diagnosed Graves' disease patients.

This specimen's time point label, interpreted: newly diagnosed GD, antithyroid drugs for less than 3 months. RNA was extracted from PBMCs in TRIzol for both TCR sequencing and RNA sequencing. The diagnosis of Graves' disease followed American Thyroid Association guidelines. The patients came from an endocrinology department in Xi'an, China. Each patient gave roughly 10 milliliters of peripheral blood, collected in an EDTA anticoagulant tube. Ficoll Paque Plus density gradient separation was used to isolate PBMCs, and no additional T cell sorting was done. An Agilent 2100 Bioanalyzer and agarose gel were used to check RNA quality, while a NanoDrop 2000 measured RNA concentration. The library was produced with multiplex PCR. This sample was sequenced with an Illumina HiSeq 4000. CDR3 regions were amplified by Arm-PCR with iRepertoire HTBI primers to construct TCR beta libraries. Gel purification was performed on PCR products prior to sequencing. In the paper's pipeline: Gene usage analysis of CDR3 amino acid clonotypes used the 62 TRBV and 11 to 15 TRBJ segments found across samples. COPE and FqMerger were used to merge the filtered high-quality paired reads into contigs. BLAST was used to align contigs to the IMGT TRBV, TRBD and TRBJ reference genes, and CDR3 was defined following IMGT. Any clonotype with a frequency above 0.1% was counted as a highly expanded clone. Shannon entropy was used to measure repertoire diversity, and the Gini coefficient was used to measure V-J evenness. Public clonotypes were defined as clonotypes shared by more than one individual. TCRdb trimmed public reads at Q25 via fastp, called clones via MiXCR and kept in-frame beta chains. Entries are consolidated by CDR3 protein sequence, retaining the most common genes and DNA. These V and J calls originate from TCRdb's pipeline instead of the authors' own analysis. For this sample there are 300,000 to 450,000 distinct CDR3 sequences; around 15% appear just once. The ten biggest clones cover over 20% of the sample.

Overall results and qualifications from the work: Sequencing and analysis were restricted to the TCR beta chain. The small sample size was acknowledged by the authors as a limitation that may reduce accuracy. Because the primary lesion, thyroid tissue, could not be accessed, the study looked at peripheral blood alone. Persistent Graves' disease patients showed lower TCR Shannon entropy and fewer highly expanded clones than newly diagnosed patients, suggesting clonal expansion. TRBV28, TRBJ1-2 and TRBJ2-5 were preferentially used in persistent disease, while TRBV20-1 and TRBJ2-1 were favored in newly diagnosed disease. Persistent patients shared more public clonotypes among themselves (fewer than 3,000) than newly diagnosed patients did (more than 950).

This clonotype was recorded many times. This clone's antigen is unknown. Base qualities are not provided; no much larger clone lies one nucleotide away. The CDR3 measures 16 amino acids from cysteine to phenylalanine. Just CDR3 DNA is preserved here, 48 bases in frame from base 1. Via the germline V gene (reference sequence), CDR1 is DFQATT and CDR2 SNEGSKA. V is pared back by 0 bases and J by 6 bases, with 21 bases lying between the germline termini. The receptor chain draws on TRBV20-1 and TRBJ2-7; the D gene assignment is ambiguous. The sequence was obtained from a female donor with Graves disease. Specimen: peripheral blood mononuclear cells (PBMCs), collected at new diagnosis, from a patient treated with antithyroid drugs. The CDR3 region has the sequence CSARDRRRTLFGEQYF. The nucleotide sequence is given as TGCAGTGCTAGAGATCGCAGGCGGACCCTCTTCGGCGAGCAGTACTTC.